What follows are 27 T cell receptor beta chains derived from one specimen sequenced in a study of blood T cell repertoires in COVID-19. Libraries were prepared by immunoSEQ multiplex PCR; TCRdb keeps only in-frame clonotypes and omits some of them. The repertoire holds roughly 200,000 clones, with approximately 86% as singletons. Input material: PBMCs or T cells enriched from blood (not recorded which). These receptors were taken from a woman in her thirties who had been exposed to COVID-19.

In this sample, this clone turned up once. The gene calls are TRBV11-3 and TRBJ2-2; D is possibly TRBD2 (6 bases). The V and J ends lost 4 bases and 4 bases respectively, with 19 bases between them. The CDR3 sequence is 17 residues long. Germline-derived CDR1 and CDR2 are SGHNT and YENEEA. The CDR3 DNA reads TGTGCCAGCAGCTCCGGACTGGGCGGGACGCTCACCGGGGAGCTGTTTTTT. Translation gives CASSSGLGGTLTGELFF.

V is TRBV24-1 and J is TRBJ2-2; 7 bases are a match to TRBD1. The CDR3 spans 14 residues. J was trimmed by 7 bases and V by 7 bases; bases with no gene match: 8. The germline V gene encodes CDR1 KGHDR and CDR2 SFDVKD. In DNA, the CDR3 is TGTGCCACCAGCCGGACAGGTTCGGGCGGGGAGCTGTTTTTT. Translation gives CATSRTGSGGELFF.

The chain links TRBV5-1 to TRBJ2-1; 11 nucleotides match TRBD2. V trimming: 2 bases; J trimming: 0 bases; junction bases outside the gene matches: 7. CDR1 and CDR2 (germline): SGHRS, YFSETQ. The CDR3 spans 18 residues. The CDR3 DNA reads TGCGCCAGCAGCTTACCTAGCGGGGGGTCCTACTCCTACAATGAGCAGTTCTTC. Translation gives CASSLPSGGSYSYNEQFF.

The V call is TRBV2, the J call TRBJ1-1; D is undetermined. Germline V CDR1 and CDR2: SNHLY, FYNNEI. The CDR3 contains 14 residues. V was cut by 7 bases and J by 5 bases, with 17 bases left in between. This chain's CDR3 is CASKGEGIITEAFF. The CDR3 DNA reads TGTGCCAGCAAGGGTGAGGGAATAATAACTGAAGCTTTCTTT.

This chain connects TRBV19 to TRBJ1-1; D is ambiguous. CDR3 size: 16 residues. Germline V gene lookup returns CDR1 LNHDA and CDR2 SQIVND (reference sequence). With 7 bases removed from V and 9 bases from J, the gap between germline ends came to 27 bases. The CDR3: CASTSRAGARPGKAFF. In DNA, the CDR3 is TGTGCCAGTACCTCACGGGCGGGAGCAAGGCCCGGAAAAGCTTTCTTT.

This chain uses TRBV3-1 (or the pseudogene TRBV3-2) with TRBJ2-3, with TRBD2 matching 10 bases. The V and J ends lost 2 bases and 1 base, in that order; junction bases with no gene match: 6. Germline-derived CDR1 and CDR2 are LGHDT and YNNKEL (reference sequence). The CDR3 is 17 residues long. The CDR3 region has the DNA TGTGCCAGCAGCCAATCGGTTAGCGGGGGGCGCACAGATACGCAGTATTTT. Amino acid sequence: CASSQSVSGGRTDTQYF.

The chain couples TRBV5-4 to TRBJ1-2; D gene uncertain. CDR3 size: 17 residues. V lost 4 bases, J lost 8 bases, and 27 bases lay in between. The germline V gene encodes CDR1 SGHNT and CDR2 YYREEE (reference sequence). The CDR3 nucleotides read TGTGCCAGCAGCGGAGCCCCTACTGTAGATAAGGTTGGGGGCTACACCTTC. Amino acids: CASSGAPTVDKVGGYTF.

This rearrangement joins TRBV28 to TRBJ1-6, with TRBD1 matching 7 bases. The germline V gene has CDR1 MDHEN and CDR2 SYDVKM. The CDR3 has 13 residues. The junction had 5 bases not matched to a gene; V was cut back by 10 bases and J by 5 bases. CDR3 nucleotides: TGTGCCATCCTACAGGGGAATAATTCACCCCTCCACTTT. Protein: CAILQGNNSPLHF.

The CDR3 sequence is CASSSGGVTEAFF. The DNA of the CDR3 is TGCGCCAGCAGCTCGGGGGGAGTCACTGAAGCTTTCTTT. The chain carries TRBV5-1 and TRBJ1-1; D possibly corresponds to TRBD1 (5 bases). The germline V and J ends were trimmed by 3 bases and 4 bases, with 10 bases remaining between them. The CDR3 is 13 amino acids. Germline CDR1 SGHRS, CDR2 YFSETQ. The whole variable domain, remainder taken from reference TRBV5-1 and TRBJ1-1, is KAGVTQTPRYLIKTRGQQVTLSCSPISGHRSVSWYQQTPGQGLQFLFEYFSETQRNKGNFPGRFSGRQFSNSRSEMNVSTLELGDSALYLCASSSGGVTEAFFGQGTRLTVV.

This rearrangement joins TRBV27 to TRBJ2-3, with 13 nucleotides matching TRBD2. Germline V CDR1 and CDR2: MNHEY, SMNVEV (reference sequence). This CDR3 has 14 amino acids. V lost 2 bases, J lost 9 bases, and 2 bases stayed unmatched. DNA for the CDR3: TGTGCCAGCAGTTTAGGGACTAGCGGGGAAACGCAGTATTTT. This codes for CASSLGTSGETQYF.

The chain employs TRBV5-8 and TRBJ2-3, with TRBD2 matching over 14 bases. Germline V gene sequence: CDR1 SGHTS, CDR2 YDEGEE. The CDR3 runs 16 residues. J gave up 5 bases and V 4 bases, and 6 bases lay outside the gene matches. CDR3 loop: CASSRGTSGGGDTQYF. The CDR3 DNA reads TGTGCCAGCAGCCGCGGGACTAGCGGGGGTGGAGATACGCAGTATTTT.

This clone was seen a few times. The chain carries TRBV4-2 and TRBJ2-7; 10 nucleotides agree with TRBD2. This CDR3 is 18 amino acids long. Trimming removed 1 base from V and 6 bases from J; junction bases left unmatched: 15. The germline CDR1 and CDR2 sequences are LGHNA and YNFKEQ. The CDR3 DNA follows: TGTGCCAGCAGCCAAGGTGTAGCGGGGGGCCCCTCGGCTACCGAGCAGTACTTC. It is translated as CASSQGVAGGPSATEQYF.

The chain links TRBV3-1 (or the pseudogene TRBV3-2) to TRBJ1-1, with D perhaps TRBD1 (5 bases). V shed 3 bases and J shed 6 bases, with 17 bases lying between them. This CDR3 comprises 15 residues. Germline V gene data show CDR1 as LGHDT and CDR2 as YNNKEL (reference sequence). In DNA, the CDR3 is TGTGCCAGCAGCCAGGGAACCACAAGGGGTGCTGAAGCTTTCTTT. Amino acid sequence: CASSQGTTRGAEAFF.

The chain employs TRBV10-3 and TRBJ2-2; unclear D gene. This CDR3 comprises 16 residues. V lost 3 bases and J 1 base, leaving 12 bases between the germline ends. CDR1 and CDR2 from the germline V gene are ENHRY and SYGVKD. CDR3 in amino acids: CAISELVARNTGELFF. In DNA form, the CDR3 reads TGTGCCATCAGTGAATTGGTAGCCAGGAACACCGGGGAGCTGTTTTTT.

This clone has only a few counts. The J gene is TRBJ1-5, the V gene TRBV10-3, with 7 bases lining up with TRBD1. There are 13 residues in the CDR3. The ends lost 6 bases at V and 7 bases at J; junction bases unmatched: 6. The germline CDR1 and CDR2 sequences are ENHRY and SYGVKD. CDR3 residues: CAIRGDSGQPQHF. CDR3 nucleotide sequence: TGTGCCATCAGGGGGGACAGTGGCCAGCCCCAGCATTTT.

The chain uses TRBV7-2 and TRBJ2-7; 7 bases fit TRBD1. The CDR3 sequence is 13 residues long. Germline values: CDR1 SGHTA, CDR2 FQGNSA. The V and J ends lost 5 bases and 6 bases, in that order; junction bases with no gene match: 7. The CDR3 here is CASSREGASEQYF. The CDR3 nucleotides read TGTGCCAGCAGCCGAGAGGGGGCGAGCGAGCAGTACTTC.

The rearrangement joins TRBV5-1 to TRBJ1-4; D ambiguous. Per germline, CDR1 SGHRS and CDR2 YFSETQ. The V and J ends lost 2 bases and 0 bases respectively, with 14 bases between them. This CDR3 is 17 amino acids long. The CDR3 DNA sequence: TGCGCCAGCAGCTTAGGACCCCCAGCGGCAACTAATGAAAAACTGTTTTTT. It yields the protein CASSLGPPAATNEKLFF.

The chain has TRBV19 and TRBJ2-7; 7 bases agree with TRBD1. Germline CDR1 is LNHDA and CDR2 is SQIVND (reference sequence). This CDR3 region has 15 residues. Trimming removed 3 bases from V and 3 bases from J; junction bases left unmatched: 8. The CDR3 DNA reads TGTGCCAGTAGTATCACCCTCCGACAGGGCTACGAGCAGTACTTC. This codes for CASSITLRQGYEQYF. The variable domain in full, with the rest retrieved from reference TRBV19 and TRBJ2-7, is DGGITQSPKYLFRKEGQNVTLSCEQNLNHDAMYWYRQDPGQGLRLIYYSQIVNDFQKGDIAEGYSVSREKKESFPLTVTSAQKNPTAFYLCASSITLRQGYEQYFGPGTRLTVT.

The chain recombines TRBV28 with TRBJ1-1; D gene ambiguous. This CDR3 is built from 14 residues. Trimming cost V 2 bases and J 0 bases, with 7 bases left between them. Germline CDR1 MDHEN, CDR2 SYDVKM. The CDR3 loop reads CASSLLQLNTEAFF. CDR3 DNA: TGTGCCAGCAGTTTACTACAGCTGAACACTGAAGCTTTCTTT.

As to this clone: The junction and the germline gene differ at one end; a read error may be behind it. The chain combines TRBV6-5 with TRBJ1-4; the D is unclear. CDR3 length: 15 residues. The germline gives CDR1 MNHEY, CDR2 SVGAGI. The CDR3 here is CASSYNPPPREKLFF. The CDR3, as DNA: TGTGCCAGTAGTTACAATCCCCCCCCGCGCGAAAAACTGTTTTTT.

Only one count was recorded for this clone. This chain connects TRBV10-3 to TRBJ2-7; 13 positions agree with TRBD2. Germline assignment: CDR1 ENHRY and CDR2 SYGVKD. V gave up 5 bases and J gave up 2 bases; unmatched junction bases: 3. The CDR3 has 15 residues. This CDR3 is CAISRTSGGAYEQYF. The CDR3 DNA is TGTGCCATCAGTAGGACTAGCGGGGGCGCCTACGAGCAGTACTTC.

The sample holds a few counts of this clone. The chain links TRBV25-1 to TRBJ2-2, with TRBD2 identical over 8 bases. Germline CDR1 and CDR2: MGHDK and SYGVNS. With 4 bases clipped from V and 0 bases from J, the junction kept 4 bases outside the gene matches. This CDR3 is 16 amino acids long. This chain's CDR3 is CASSAPGGANTGELFF. The CDR3 DNA sequence: TGTGCCAGCAGTGCCCCCGGGGGGGCGAACACCGGGGAGCTGTTTTTT.

The rearrangement joins TRBV18 to TRBJ1-5; maybe TRBD1 (6 bases). CDR3 length: 15 amino acids. V was pared by 2 bases and J by 0 bases, with 8 bases between. Germline V CDR1 and CDR2: KGHSH, LQKENI. The chain's CDR3 is CASSPNRDSNQPQHF. The CDR3 DNA is TGTGCCAGCTCACCAAACAGGGATAGCAATCAGCCCCAGCATTTT.

This clone was seen only once. The gene calls are TRBV27 and TRBJ2-7; 9 bases fit TRBD2. This CDR3 is 16 amino acids long. V was clipped by 8 bases and J by 5 bases; unmatched bases: 16. Germline-derived CDR1 and CDR2 are MNHEY and SMNVEV (reference sequence). The CDR3 here is CASGTLGAGGLDEQYF. In DNA, the CDR3 is TGTGCCAGCGGAACCCTTGGGGCGGGGGGGCTCGACGAGCAGTACTTC.

This rearrangement joins TRBV23-1 to TRBJ2-1, with TRBD1 identical over 8 bases. TRBV23-1 is reported as an ORF; its role is uncertain. V shed 0 bases and J 5 bases; nucleotides not matched to a gene: 6. The CDR3 has 16 residues. Written as DNA, the CDR3 is TGCGCCAGCAGTCAATCGGTCAGGGGGCAACACAATGAGCAGTTCTTC. Translation: CASSQSVRGQHNEQFF.

This clone came up once. This chain uses TRBV7-2 with TRBJ2-7, with D tentatively TRBD1 (5 bases). CDR3 length: 14 amino acids. Germline loops: CDR1 SGHTA, CDR2 FQGNSA. The V and J ends lost 7 bases and 2 bases respectively, with 15 bases between them. The CDR3 spells CASIVTWGPYEQYF. As DNA, the CDR3 is TGTGCCAGCATAGTCACGTGGGGCCCCTACGAGCAGTACTTC.

The rearrangement uses TRBV27 and TRBJ1-2; D perhaps matches TRBD1 (6 bases). The CDR3 runs 13 residues. V gave up 6 bases and J gave up 4 bases, with 12 bases separating them. CDR1 is MNHEY and CDR2 is SMNVEV in the germline V gene (reference sequence). For the CDR3, the DNA is TGTGCCAGCAGACTAGGGGGGGGCTATGGCTACACCTTC. It translates to CASRLGGGYGYTF.